Below, 28 T cell receptor beta chains from the same sample are listed, as sequenced in a study of blood T cell repertoires in COVID-19. Clones were sequenced by immunoSEQ multiplex PCR, and TCRdb holds only the in-frame ones, with some missing. The profile shows 80,000 to 100,000 clones, 70% to 90% of them singletons. The specimen sequenced was peripheral blood. The source is a woman aged 55-69 years in a cohort sampled during active or convalescent COVID-19.

Only one count was recorded for this clone. The chain employs TRBV12-3 or TRBV12-4 and TRBJ1-1; D is unresolved. The CDR3 is 13 residues long. V lost 8 bases to trimming and J lost 0 bases, with 10 bases between them. The DNA for the CDR3 is TGTGCCAGCGCCGAACAGATGAACACTGAAGCTTTCTTT. It codes for CASAEQMNTEAFF.

This clone was recorded a few times. The chain recombines TRBV12-3 or TRBV12-4 with TRBJ1-2; perhaps TRBD1 as D (5 bases). The V and J ends lost 6 bases and 4 bases respectively, with 12 bases between them. The CDR3 extends over 13 amino acids. Here the CDR3 reads CASSAQATYGYTF. The CDR3 nucleotides are TGTGCCAGCAGCGCACAGGCCACCTATGGCTACACCTTC.

DNA of the CDR3: TGTGCCAGCAGCCAGTCCGGGACAGGGGACGAGCAGTACTTC. Amino acids: CASSQSGTGDEQYF. The chain joins TRBV3-1 (or the pseudogene TRBV3-2) to TRBJ2-7; 10 nucleotides line up with TRBD1. The V gene's germline CDR1 is LGHDT and CDR2 YNNKEL (reference sequence). This CDR3 region has 14 residues. V lost 3 bases to trimming and J lost 5 bases; unmatched junction nucleotides: 4.

This chain uses TRBV7-2 with TRBJ2-2; 7 positions match TRBD2. There are 15 residues in the CDR3. The germline V gene has CDR1 SGHTA and CDR2 FQGNSA. The V and J ends lost 2 bases and 3 bases, in that order; junction bases with no gene match: 3. The CDR3 here is CASSLQAGYTGELFF. In DNA, the CDR3 is TGTGCCAGCAGCTTACAAGCGGGATACACCGGGGAGCTGTTTTTT.

V and J are TRBV28 and TRBJ1-1; 9 bases match TRBD1. The germline V gene encodes CDR1 MDHEN and CDR2 SYDVKM. The CDR3 is made up of 16 amino acids. Trimming cost V 7 bases and J 1 base; bases outside gene matches: 10. DNA of the CDR3: TGTGCCAGCAAACCTGGGACAGGGTGGAGGAACACTGAAGCTTTCTTT. Residues: CASKPGTGWRNTEAFF.

The chain is built from TRBV11-2 and TRBJ1-5; TRBD1 aligns across 10 bases. This CDR3 spans 15 amino acids. V shed 3 bases and J 5 bases; nucleotides not matched to a gene: 4. Germline loops: CDR1 SGHAT, CDR2 FQNNGV. CDR3 sequence (DNA): TGTGCCAGCAGCTTGTCGGGACAGGGGCATCAGCCCCAGCATTTT. As protein: CASSLSGQGHQPQHF. The variable domain in full, completed from reference TRBV11-2 and TRBJ1-5, reads EAGVAQSPRYKIIEKRQSVAFWCNPISGHATLYWYQQILGQGPKLLIQFQNNGVVDDSQLPKDRFSAERLKGVDSTLKIQPAKLEDSAVYLCASSLSGQGHQPQHFGDGTRLSIL.

In this sample, this clone turned up a few times. The rearrangement uses TRBV25-1 and TRBJ1-1, with D possibly being TRBD1 (5 bases). Trimming removed 7 bases from V and 7 bases from J, with 10 bases in between. The CDR3 has 11 residues. Germline values: CDR1 MGHDK, CDR2 SYGVNS. CDR3 protein: CASTQGVEAFF. The CDR3, as DNA: TGTGCCAGCACCCAAGGGGTTGAAGCTTTCTTT.

This clone showed up just once. The chain combines TRBV5-1 with TRBJ2-5, with D tentatively TRBD1 (6 bases). Per the germline V gene, CDR1 is SGHRS and CDR2 is YFSETQ. Trimming left V 4 bases short and J 5 bases short, with 18 bases between. There are 15 residues in the CDR3. The CDR3 DNA is TGCGCCAGCAGCCGCACAGGGAAGGACGGGGAGACCCAGTACTTC. Translating it yields CASSRTGKDGETQYF.

The chain is built from TRBV6-4 and TRBJ1-5; 8 bases match TRBD1. After removal of 5 bases from V and 2 bases from J, the junction contained 5 bases not matched to a gene. This CDR3 has 15 amino acids. Germline V gene lookup returns CDR1 MRHNA and CDR2 SNTAGT. The CDR3 protein is CASSPQTGGNQPQHF. The CDR3 nucleotides read TGTGCCAGCAGTCCCCAGACAGGGGGCAATCAGCCCCAGCATTTT.

CDR3 nucleotides: TGTGCCAGCAGCCCCCCGGGCGGGGCCGGGGATGAGCAGTTCTTC. As protein: CASSPPGGAGDEQFF. The V and J genes are TRBV11-2 and TRBJ2-1; D is possibly TRBD2 (6 bases). CDR1 and CDR2 (germline): SGHAT, FQNNGV. The germline V and J ends were trimmed by 5 bases and 8 bases, with 19 bases remaining between them. There are 15 residues in the CDR3.

V usage is TRBV5-4 and J usage is TRBJ1-1; weak D call: TRBD1 (6 bases). Trimming cost V 4 bases and J 3 bases, with 13 bases left between them. There are 14 residues in the CDR3. Per germline, CDR1 SGHNT and CDR2 YYREEE (reference sequence). CDR3 in amino acids: CASSPYYRDTEAFF. In nucleotides, the CDR3 is TGTGCCAGCAGCCCCTACTACAGGGACACTGAAGCTTTCTTT. Full variable domain (outside the CDR3, taken from reference TRBV5-4 and TRBJ1-1): ETGVTQSPTHLIKTRGQQVTLRCSSQSGHNTVSWYQQALGQGPQFIFQYYREEENGRGNFPPRFSGLQFPNYSSELNVNALELDDSALYLCASSPYYRDTEAFFGQGTRLTVV.

The rearrangement links TRBV5-5 to TRBJ2-3; 12 bases fit TRBD2. With V trimmed by 5 bases and J by 6 bases, 16 bases remained unmatched. Germline-derived CDR1 and CDR2 are SGHKS and YYEKEE (reference sequence). This CDR3 comprises 18 residues. In DNA form, the CDR3 reads TGTGCCAGCAGTAAACAGGGCCTGCTAGCGGGAGGGCCGGATACGCAGTATTTT. It encodes CASSKQGLLAGGPDTQYF.

V usage is TRBV10-3 and J usage is TRBJ2-1, with 9 bases fitting TRBD1. The CDR3 contains 15 residues. Germline CDR1 reads ENHRY; CDR2 reads SYGVKD. The trim removed 5 bases at V and 6 bases at J, leaving 8 bases unmatched. The CDR3 coding sequence is TGTGCCATCAGTCCAGGGGGACAGGGTCTCAATGAGCAGTTCTTC. Encoded protein: CAISPGGQGLNEQFF.

This rearrangement joins TRBV19 to TRBJ2-1, with 8 nucleotides matching TRBD2. The CDR3 has 18 residues. Germline V CDR1 and CDR2: LNHDA, SQIVND (reference sequence). Losses at the gene ends were 3 bases for V and 0 bases for J; bases not matched to a gene: 10. CDR3 amino acids: CASSISRGREGSYNEQFF. The CDR3 DNA is TGTGCCAGTAGTATTAGTAGGGGACGGGAGGGCTCCTACAATGAGCAGTTCTTC.

The J gene is TRBJ1-5, the V gene TRBV28; a possible D gene is TRBD1 (6 bases). V was cut by 6 bases and J by 5 bases, with 8 bases left in between. CDR1 and CDR2 from the germline V gene are MDHEN and SYDVKM. The CDR3 loop spans 12 amino acids. This chain's CDR3 is CASRKGDQPQHF. Written as DNA, the CDR3 is TGTGCCAGCAGGAAGGGGGATCAGCCCCAGCATTTT.

A few counts support this clone. The chain has TRBV19 and TRBJ2-7, with 7 bases matching TRBD1. CDR1 and CDR2 (germline): LNHDA, SQIVND (reference sequence). With 4 bases clipped from V and 3 bases from J, the junction kept 3 bases outside the gene matches. CDR3 length equals 13 residues. CDR3 coding DNA: TGTGCCAGTAGTAAAGGGGGCGGCTACGAGCAGTACTTC. Protein product: CASSKGGGYEQYF. Full variable domain (outside the CDR3, taken from reference TRBV19 and TRBJ2-7): DGGITQSPKYLFRKEGQNVTLSCEQNLNHDAMYWYRQDPGQGLRLIYYSQIVNDFQKGDIAEGYSVSREKKESFPLTVTSAQKNPTAFYLCASSKGGGYEQYFGPGTRLTVT.

CDR3 DNA: TGTGCCAGCAGCCCCACAGCTGATGGAAACACCATATATTTT. It is translated as CASSPTADGNTIYF. This chain links TRBV3-1 (or the pseudogene TRBV3-2) with TRBJ1-3, with D hard to call. Germline CDR1 and CDR2: LGHDT and YNNKEL (reference sequence). With 4 bases removed from V and 3 bases from J, the gap between germline ends came to 10 bases. This CDR3 has 14 residues.

The chain carries TRBV7-3 and TRBJ2-2; 11 nucleotides match TRBD2. Trimming at V came to 2 bases and at J to 5 bases, leaving 4 bases not matched to a gene. There are 16 residues in the CDR3. The germline V gene has CDR1 SGHTA and CDR2 FQGTGA. CDR3 bases: TGTGCCAGCAGCTTAGGACTAGCGGGCTTAACCGGGGAGCTGTTTTTT. Translation gives CASSLGLAGLTGELFF.

The chain joins TRBV5-4 to TRBJ1-2; no reliable D call. V was cut by 0 bases and J by 8 bases, with 11 bases left in between. The CDR3 is made up of 13 amino acids. In germline, CDR1 is SGHNT, CDR2 YYREEE (reference sequence). The CDR3 region is CASSLGQVIGYTF. CDR3 bases: TGTGCCAGCAGCTTGGGGCAGGTCATAGGCTACACCTTC.

This chain joins TRBV28 and TRBJ2-7; tentatively, D is TRBD2 (6 bases). The CDR3 is 14 residues long. Germline V gives CDR1 MDHEN, CDR2 SYDVKM. Trimming left V 7 bases short and J 0 bases short, with 13 bases between. The CDR3 spells CASIGGSDSYEQYF. CDR3 DNA: TGTGCCAGCATTGGGGGGAGTGACTCCTACGAGCAGTACTTC.

The rearrangement links TRBV4-1 to TRBJ1-5; D unclear. Trimming shortened V by 0 bases and J by 4 bases, and 7 bases separated the two germline ends. Germline-derived CDR1 and CDR2 are MGHRA and YSYEKL. This CDR3 is built from 14 residues. This CDR3 is CASSQDPLNQPQHF. DNA for the CDR3: TGCGCCAGCAGCCAAGATCCCCTGAATCAGCCCCAGCATTTT.

This sequence joins TRBV3-1 (or the pseudogene TRBV3-2) and TRBJ1-2; D not certain. Trimming removed 0 bases at V and 7 bases at J, with 12 bases between. CDR3 length: 14 residues. Germline V gene sequence: CDR1 LGHDT, CDR2 YNNKEL (reference sequence). The CDR3: CASSQEVRGSGYTF. CDR3 nucleotides: TGTGCCAGCAGCCAAGAGGTTCGAGGTTCTGGCTACACCTTC.

The genes are TRBV5-5 and TRBJ2-5; 7 bases agree with TRBD1. CDR1 SGHKS and CDR2 YYEKEE come from the germline V gene (reference sequence). The CDR3 extends over 15 amino acids. With V trimmed by 1 base and J by 4 bases, 7 bases remained unmatched. The CDR3 spells CASSLIGTAPETQYF. The CDR3 DNA reads TGTGCCAGCAGCTTGATCGGGACAGCACCAGAGACCCAGTACTTC.

V usage is TRBV4-2 and J usage is TRBJ1-2; the match to TRBD1 covers 7 bases. The CDR3 spans 14 residues. Germline values: CDR1 LGHNA, CDR2 YNFKEQ. V shed 5 bases and J 5 bases; nucleotides not matched to a gene: 8. This CDR3 is CASSLRQGEYGYTF. The CDR3 nucleotides are TGTGCCAGCAGCTTACGACAGGGCGAGTATGGCTACACCTTC.

The V gene is TRBV5-8, the J gene TRBJ1-1, with D possibly TRBD1 on 6 matching bases. The CDR3 has 13 amino acids. CDR1 is SGHTS and CDR2 is YDEGEE in the germline V gene. V gave up 5 bases and J gave up 0 bases, with 8 bases separating them. The CDR3: CASSRQVNTEAFF. DNA for the CDR3: TGTGCCAGCAGTCGACAGGTGAACACTGAAGCTTTCTTT.

V usage is TRBV6-4 and J usage is TRBJ2-1, with 7 bases fitting TRBD2. J lost 3 bases, V lost 5 bases, and 19 bases had no gene match. CDR1 MRHNA and CDR2 SNTAGT come from the germline V gene. CDR3 size: 19 residues. The CDR3 DNA reads TGTGCCAGCAGTTTGCCGGGGCTAGCGGCCACGGTAAACTACAATGAGCAGTTCTTC. Protein product: CASSLPGLAATVNYNEQFF.

CDR3 amino acids: CASSIGDRAYGYTF. The CDR3 DNA reads TGTGCCAGTAGTATTGGGGACAGGGCGTATGGCTACACCTTC. This chain joins TRBV19 and TRBJ1-2, with TRBD1 matching 9 bases. Germline V gene lookup returns CDR1 LNHDA and CDR2 SQIVND (reference sequence). V lost 3 bases, J lost 5 bases, and 4 bases stayed unmatched. This CDR3 has 14 amino acids. Full variable domain (remainder filled in from reference TRBV19 and TRBJ1-2): DGGITQSPKYLFRKEGQNVTLSCEQNLNHDAMYWYRQDPGQGLRLIYYSQIVNDFQKGDIAEGYSVSREKKESFPLTVTSAQKNPTAFYLCASSIGDRAYGYTFGSGTRLTVV.

The chain has TRBV6-4 and TRBJ2-1, with D tentatively TRBD2 (6 bases). CDR3 length: 12 residues. The germline CDR1 and CDR2 sequences are MRHNA and SNTAGT. V lost 2 bases, J lost 8 bases, and 7 bases lay in between. The CDR3: CASSDGGYEQFF. The CDR3 DNA follows: TGTGCCAGCAGTGACGGAGGGTATGAGCAGTTCTTC.